This TCR beta chain was obtained from a study of cytomegalovirus exposure and HLA in healthy donors. Generated by immunoSEQ multiplex PCR, the TCRdb table keeps only in-frame clones and is missing some. The table includes approximately 200,000 clones, 75% to 95% detected once. V gave up 8 bases and J gave up 2 bases, with 13 bases separating them. CDR1 and CDR2 from the germline V gene are SQVTM and ANQGSEA. This CDR3 region has 13 residues. As to this clone: Its specificity is not known.

Study-level points and caveats: The authors confirmed in vitro that three CMV-associated chains were specific for CMV antigens.

This TCR was recovered from a woman aged 18-30 years in good health and CMV-seronegative. Sequencing input: PBMCs. V is TRBV29-1 and J is TRBJ1-5; TRBD1 might be the D (6 bases). CDR3 loop: CSFVGGGNQPQHF. CDR3 DNA: TGCAGCTTTGTAGGGGGAGGCAATCAGCCCCAGCATTTT.